This TCR beta chain was identified in a study of CD8 T cells in ankylosing spondylitis. As concerns this clonotype: The antigen is unknown.

CDR1 is ENHRY, CDR2 SYGVKD, per germline. This CDR3 has 13 amino acids. Trimming took off 0 bases at V and 7 bases at J, with 9 bases between the two ends. Overall study findings and caveats: Peripheral blood held disease-linked clones only at relatively low frequency, and these were CD8+. Ankylosing spondylitis blood seemed to carry a telltale TCR beta motif made of roughly eight highly homologous variants. Reportedly, disease-linked clones are significantly enriched in ankylosing spondylitis patients' matched synovial fluid.

TCRdb re-derived calls from the 5' RACE reads in MiXCR, one entry per CDR3 protein. The sample holds approximately 210,000 distinct CDR3 sequences; about 13% are singletons and the top ten take 15% to 20%. The sample taken for sequencing was blood, either unsorted or a sorted T cell fraction (not recorded which). The chain combines TRBV10-3 with TRBJ1-1, with D uncertain. The TCR originated in a male donor with ankylosing spondylitis or in good health (not recorded which). CDR3 sequence: CAISESRDYEAFF. CDR3 bases: TGTGCCATCAGTGAGTCGCGGGATTATGAAGCTTTCTTT.